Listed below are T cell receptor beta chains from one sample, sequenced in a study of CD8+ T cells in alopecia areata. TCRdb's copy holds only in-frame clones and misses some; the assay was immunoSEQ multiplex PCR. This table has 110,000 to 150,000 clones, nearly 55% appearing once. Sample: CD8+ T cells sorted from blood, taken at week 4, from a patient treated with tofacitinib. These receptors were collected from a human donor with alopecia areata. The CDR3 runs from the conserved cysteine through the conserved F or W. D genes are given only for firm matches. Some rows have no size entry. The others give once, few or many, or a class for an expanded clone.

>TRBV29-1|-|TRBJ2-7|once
CSVVASSYEQYF
TGCAGCGTTGTGGCGAGCTCCTACGAGCAGTACTTC
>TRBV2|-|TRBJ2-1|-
CASSGTGYNEQFF
TGTGCCAGCAGCGGAACAGGGTACAATGAGCAGTTCTTC
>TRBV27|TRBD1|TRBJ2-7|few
CASSPLGTATFYEQYF
TGTGCCAGCAGCCCCCTAGGGACAGCAACTTTCTACGAGCAGTACTTC
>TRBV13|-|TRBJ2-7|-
CASSLGGEQYF
TGTGCCAGCAGCTTAGGCGGAGAGCAGTACTTC
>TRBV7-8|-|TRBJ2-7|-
CASSLADSYEQYF
TGTGCCAGCAGCTTAGCAGATTCCTACGAGCAGTACTTC
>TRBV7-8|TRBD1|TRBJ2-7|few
CASSSDPGTGPYEQYF
TGTGCCAGCAGCTCCGATCCCGGGACAGGACCATACGAGCAGTACTTC
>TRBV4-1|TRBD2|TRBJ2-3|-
CASSQDRAGGQDTQYF
TGCGCCAGCAGCCAAGATCGAGCGGGGGGGCAGGATACGCAGTATTTT
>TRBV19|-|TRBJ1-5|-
CASSIRDTNQPQHF
TGTGCCAGTAGTATTCGAGACACCAATCAGCCCCAGCATTTT
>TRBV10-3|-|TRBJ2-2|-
CASRVERAPPELFF
TGTGCCAGCAGGGTGGAAAGGGCACCACCGGAGCTGTTTTTT
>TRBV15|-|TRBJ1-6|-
CATSSRTSGGSPLHF
TGTGCCACCAGCAGCCGTACATCAGGAGGTTCACCCCTCCACTTT